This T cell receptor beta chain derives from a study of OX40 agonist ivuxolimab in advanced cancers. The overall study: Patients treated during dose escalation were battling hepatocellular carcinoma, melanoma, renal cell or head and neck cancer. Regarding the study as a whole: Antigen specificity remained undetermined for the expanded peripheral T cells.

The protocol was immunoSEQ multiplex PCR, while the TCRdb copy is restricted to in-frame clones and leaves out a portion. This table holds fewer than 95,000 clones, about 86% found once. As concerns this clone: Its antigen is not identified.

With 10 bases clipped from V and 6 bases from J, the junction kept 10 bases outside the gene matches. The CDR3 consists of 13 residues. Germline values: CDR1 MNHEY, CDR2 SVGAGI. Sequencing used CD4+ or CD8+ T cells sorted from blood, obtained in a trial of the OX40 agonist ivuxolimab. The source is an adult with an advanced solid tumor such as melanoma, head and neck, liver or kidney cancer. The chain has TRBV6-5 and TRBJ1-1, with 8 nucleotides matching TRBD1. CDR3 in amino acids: CANKGQGSSEAFF. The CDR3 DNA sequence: TGTGCCAACAAAGGACAGGGCTCTTCTGAAGCTTTCTTT.